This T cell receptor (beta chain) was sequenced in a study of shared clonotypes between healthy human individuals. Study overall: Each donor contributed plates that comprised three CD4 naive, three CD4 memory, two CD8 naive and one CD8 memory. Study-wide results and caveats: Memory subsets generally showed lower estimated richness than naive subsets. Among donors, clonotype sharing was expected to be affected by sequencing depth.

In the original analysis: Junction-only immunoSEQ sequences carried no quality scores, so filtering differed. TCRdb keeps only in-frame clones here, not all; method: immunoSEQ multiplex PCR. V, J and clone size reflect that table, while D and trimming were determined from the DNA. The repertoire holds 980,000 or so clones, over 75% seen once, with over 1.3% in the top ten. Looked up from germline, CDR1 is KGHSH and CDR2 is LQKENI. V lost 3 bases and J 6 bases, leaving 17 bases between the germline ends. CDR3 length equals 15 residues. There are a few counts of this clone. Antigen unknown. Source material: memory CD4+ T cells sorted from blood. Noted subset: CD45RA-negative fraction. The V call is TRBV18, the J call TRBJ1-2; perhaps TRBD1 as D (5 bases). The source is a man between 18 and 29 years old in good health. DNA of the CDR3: TGTGCCAGCTCACCCGGGCTTGGGGGGAAAAATGGCTACACCTTC. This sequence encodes CASSPGLGGKNGYTF.